The present entry profiles one T cell receptor beta chain with its context. Its specificity is not known. This record belongs to a study of graft-versus-host responses after intestinal transplantation. Study at large: Recipients were given multivisceral, liver-intestinal, or isolated intestinal transplants. Induction with anti-thymocyte globulin, then tacrolimus and steroids for roughly three years, was given to all recipients.

Germline lookup yields CDR1 SGHDT and CDR2 YYEEEE. The CDR3 covers 16 residues. Trimming removed 4 bases from V and 2 bases from J; junction bases left unmatched: 9. The assay was immunoSEQ multiplex PCR, and TCRdb's table has in-frame clones only and misses some. The table lists about 85,000 clones, around 83% of them singletons. Study-wide results and limits: Early post-transplant HvG declines were associated with peak circulating GvH clone levels.

The rearrangement joins TRBV5-6 to TRBJ2-5; 9 nucleotides align to TRBD1. This specimen consisted of unstimulated CD4+ T cells sorted from spleen or lymph node cells, obtained before intestinal transplant. This TCR was recovered from a human donor who received an intestinal transplant. CDR3 sequence: CASSRQGTGRQETQYF. The CDR3, as DNA: TGTGCCAGCAGCCGTCAAGGGACAGGGAGACAAGAGACCCAGTACTTC.